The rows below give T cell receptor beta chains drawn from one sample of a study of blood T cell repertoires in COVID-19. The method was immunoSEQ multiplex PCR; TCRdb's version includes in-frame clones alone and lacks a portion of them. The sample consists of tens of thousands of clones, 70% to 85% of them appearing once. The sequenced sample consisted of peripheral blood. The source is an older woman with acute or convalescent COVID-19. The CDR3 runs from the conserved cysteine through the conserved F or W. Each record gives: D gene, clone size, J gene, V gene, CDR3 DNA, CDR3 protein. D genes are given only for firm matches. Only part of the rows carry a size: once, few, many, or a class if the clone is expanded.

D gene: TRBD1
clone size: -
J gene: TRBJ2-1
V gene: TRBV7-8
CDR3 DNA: TGTGCCAGCAGCCTAAGTGACAGGGTGGGGAGATATGCGCAGTTCTTC
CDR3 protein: CASSLSDRVGRYAQFF

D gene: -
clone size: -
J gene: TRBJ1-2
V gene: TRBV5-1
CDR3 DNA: TGCGCCAGCAGTTTTTCGGGTGGGAGCTATGGCTACACCTTC
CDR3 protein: CASSFSGGSYGYTF

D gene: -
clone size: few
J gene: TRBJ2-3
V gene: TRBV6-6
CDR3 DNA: TGTGCCAGCAGTGACACAGACCCCCGCACAGATACGCAGTATTTT
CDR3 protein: CASSDTDPRTDTQYF

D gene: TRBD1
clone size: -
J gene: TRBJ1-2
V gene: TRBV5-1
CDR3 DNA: TGCGCCAGCAGCTTCAACAGGGGGGATGGCTACACCTTC
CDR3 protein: CASSFNRGDGYTF

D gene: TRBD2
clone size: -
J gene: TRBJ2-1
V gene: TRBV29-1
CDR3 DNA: TGCAGCGCTAGACTAGCGGGGTACAATGAGCAGTTCTTC
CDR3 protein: CSARLAGYNEQFF

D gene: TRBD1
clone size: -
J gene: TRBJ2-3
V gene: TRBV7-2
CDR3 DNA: TGTGCCAGCAGACGGACAGGGGGCAGAGATACGCAGTATTTT
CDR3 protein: CASRRTGGRDTQYF

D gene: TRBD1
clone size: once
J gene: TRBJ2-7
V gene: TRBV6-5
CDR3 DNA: TGTGCCAGCAGTTACTACGGACAGGGGACCGGCGAGCAGTACTTC
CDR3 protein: CASSYYGQGTGEQYF

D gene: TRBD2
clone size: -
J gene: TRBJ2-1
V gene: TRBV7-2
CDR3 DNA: TGTGCCAGCAGCTCATTCGGGACTAGCGGGGGGGCTAATGAGCAGTTCTTC
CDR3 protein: CASSSFGTSGGANEQFF

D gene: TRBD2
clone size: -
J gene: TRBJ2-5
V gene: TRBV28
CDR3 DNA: TGTGCCAGCAGTTACCGCGTGGGGGGGACCCCCCTGAGGCCCCAGTACTTC
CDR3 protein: CASSYRVGGTPLRPQYF

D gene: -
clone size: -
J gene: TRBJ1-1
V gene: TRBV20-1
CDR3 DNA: TGCAGTCCTTTGAACACTGAAGCTTTCTTT
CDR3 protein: CSPLNTEAFF

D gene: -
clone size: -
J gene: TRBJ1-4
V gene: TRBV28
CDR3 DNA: TGTGCCAGCAGTTACGGGATAGCGGGGACTGGGGAAAAACTGTTTTTT
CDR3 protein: CASSYGIAGTGEKLFF

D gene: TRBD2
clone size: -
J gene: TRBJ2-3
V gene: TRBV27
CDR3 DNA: TGTGCCAGCAGTTTATTTGCGGGAGGGCCTTTGGGCACAGATACGCAGTATTTT
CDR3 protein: CASSLFAGGPLGTDTQYF

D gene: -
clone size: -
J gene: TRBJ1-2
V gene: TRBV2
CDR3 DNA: TGTGCCAGCGTGGTTTTAGCCTCTAGAGGCTACACCTTC
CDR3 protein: CASVVLASRGYTF

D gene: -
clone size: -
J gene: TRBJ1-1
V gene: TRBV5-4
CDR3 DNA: TGTGCCAGCAGCTTGGTGAAGGGAGTAGGAAGCACTGAAGCTTTCTTT
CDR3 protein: CASSLVKGVGSTEAFF

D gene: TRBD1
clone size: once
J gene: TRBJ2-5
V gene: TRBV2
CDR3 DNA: TGTGCCACCGACAGGGGTTCTCCGGAGACCCAGTACTTC
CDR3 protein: CATDRGSPETQYF

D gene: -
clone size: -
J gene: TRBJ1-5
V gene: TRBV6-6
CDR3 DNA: TGTGCCAGCAGTTACGAGGGACAGCCCCAGCATTTT
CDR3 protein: CASSYEGQPQHF

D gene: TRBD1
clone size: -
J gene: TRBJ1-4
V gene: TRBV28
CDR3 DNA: TGTGCCAGCAGTTTGGGACAGGGGGCAAAAAAACTGTTTTTT
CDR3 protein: CASSLGQGAKKLFF

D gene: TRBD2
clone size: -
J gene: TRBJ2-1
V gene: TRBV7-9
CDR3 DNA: TGTGCCAGCAGCTTAGGGACTAGCGGGAGGATCCAATACTACAATGAGCAGTTCTTC
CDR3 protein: CASSLGTSGRIQYYNEQFF

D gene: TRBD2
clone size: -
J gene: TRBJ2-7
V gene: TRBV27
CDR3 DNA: TGTGCCAGCAGTTTCTTACGAGGGGGGGCCGGGACTAGCGTTTACGAGCAGTACTTC
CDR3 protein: CASSFLRGGAGTSVYEQYF

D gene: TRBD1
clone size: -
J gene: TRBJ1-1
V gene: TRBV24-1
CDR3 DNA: TGTGCCACCAGTGATTTCACGGGACAGGGGGCCGTAGCTTTCTTT
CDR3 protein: CATSDFTGQGAVAFF

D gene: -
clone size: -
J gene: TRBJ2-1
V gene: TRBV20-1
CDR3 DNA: TGCAGTGCTAAATCCGACAATGAGCAGTTCTTC
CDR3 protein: CSAKSDNEQFF

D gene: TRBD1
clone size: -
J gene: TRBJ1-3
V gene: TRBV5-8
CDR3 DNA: TGTGCCAGCAGCTACCAGGACAGGTTCTTCAACACCATATATTTT
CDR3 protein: CASSYQDRFFNTIYF

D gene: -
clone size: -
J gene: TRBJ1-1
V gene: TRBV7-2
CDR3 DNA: TGTGCCAGCAGCTTGCAGGGAATGAACACTGAAGCTTTCTTT
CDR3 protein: CASSLQGMNTEAFF

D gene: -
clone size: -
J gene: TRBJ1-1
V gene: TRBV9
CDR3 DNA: TGTGCCAGCAGCACGTCCGGGACATCCGGCACTGAAGCTTTCTTT
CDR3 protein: CASSTSGTSGTEAFF

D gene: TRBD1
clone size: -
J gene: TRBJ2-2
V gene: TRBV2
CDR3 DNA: TGTGCCAGCAGTCGCCCCGGGACAGGGTACACCGGGGAGCTGTTTTTT
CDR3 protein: CASSRPGTGYTGELFF

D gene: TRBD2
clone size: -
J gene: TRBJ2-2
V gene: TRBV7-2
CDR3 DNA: TGTGCCAGCAGCAACAATGGACTAGGCTTCACCGGGGAGCTGTTTTTT
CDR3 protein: CASSNNGLGFTGELFF